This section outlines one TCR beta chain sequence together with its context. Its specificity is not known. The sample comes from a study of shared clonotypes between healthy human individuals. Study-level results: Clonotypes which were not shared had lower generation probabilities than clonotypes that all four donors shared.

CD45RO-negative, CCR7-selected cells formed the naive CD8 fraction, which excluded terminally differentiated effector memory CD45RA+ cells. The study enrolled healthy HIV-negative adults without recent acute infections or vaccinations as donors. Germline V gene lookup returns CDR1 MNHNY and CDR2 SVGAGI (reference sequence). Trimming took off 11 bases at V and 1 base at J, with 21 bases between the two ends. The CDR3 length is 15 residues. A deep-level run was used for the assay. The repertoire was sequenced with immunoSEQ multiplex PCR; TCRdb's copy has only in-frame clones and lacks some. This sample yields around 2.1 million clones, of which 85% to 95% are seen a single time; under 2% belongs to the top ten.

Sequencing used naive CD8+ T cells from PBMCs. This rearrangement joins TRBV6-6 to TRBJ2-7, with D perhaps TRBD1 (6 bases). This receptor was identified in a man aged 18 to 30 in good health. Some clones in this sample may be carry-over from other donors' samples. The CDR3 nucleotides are TGTGCCGCCTCAGGGGTCTCAGGATTTTCCTACGAGCAGTACTTC. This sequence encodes CAASGVSGFSYEQYF.